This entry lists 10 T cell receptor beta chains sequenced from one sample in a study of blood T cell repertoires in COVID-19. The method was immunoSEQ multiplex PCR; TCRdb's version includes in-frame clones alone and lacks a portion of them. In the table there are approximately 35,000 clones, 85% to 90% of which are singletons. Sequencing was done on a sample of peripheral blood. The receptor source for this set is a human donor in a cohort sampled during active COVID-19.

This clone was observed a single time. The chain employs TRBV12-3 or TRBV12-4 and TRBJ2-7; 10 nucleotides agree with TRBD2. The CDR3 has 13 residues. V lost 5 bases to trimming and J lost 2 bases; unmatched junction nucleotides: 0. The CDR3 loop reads CASSTSGAYEQYF. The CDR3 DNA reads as TGTGCCAGCAGTACTAGCGGGGCCTACGAGCAGTACTTC.

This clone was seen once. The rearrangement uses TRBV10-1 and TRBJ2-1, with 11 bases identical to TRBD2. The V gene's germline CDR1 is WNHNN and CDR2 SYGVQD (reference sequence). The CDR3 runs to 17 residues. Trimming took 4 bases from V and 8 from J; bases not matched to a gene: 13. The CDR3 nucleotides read TGCGCCAGCAGTGGGTTCGGTCTAGCGGGGGGACTCGATGAGCAGTTCTTC. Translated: CASSGFGLAGGLDEQFF.

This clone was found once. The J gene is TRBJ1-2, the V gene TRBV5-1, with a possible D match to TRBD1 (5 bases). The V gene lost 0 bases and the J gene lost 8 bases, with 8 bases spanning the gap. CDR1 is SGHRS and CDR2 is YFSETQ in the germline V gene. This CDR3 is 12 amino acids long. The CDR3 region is CASSLADIGYTF. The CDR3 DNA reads TGCGCCAGCAGCTTGGCGGACATCGGCTACACCTTC.

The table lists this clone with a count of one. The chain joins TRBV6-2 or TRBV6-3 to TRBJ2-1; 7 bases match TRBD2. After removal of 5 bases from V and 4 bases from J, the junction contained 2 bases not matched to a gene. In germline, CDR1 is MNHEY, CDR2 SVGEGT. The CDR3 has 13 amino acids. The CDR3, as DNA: TGTGCCAGCAGTGGGGAGGGATACAATGAGCAGTTCTTC. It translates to CASSGEGYNEQFF.

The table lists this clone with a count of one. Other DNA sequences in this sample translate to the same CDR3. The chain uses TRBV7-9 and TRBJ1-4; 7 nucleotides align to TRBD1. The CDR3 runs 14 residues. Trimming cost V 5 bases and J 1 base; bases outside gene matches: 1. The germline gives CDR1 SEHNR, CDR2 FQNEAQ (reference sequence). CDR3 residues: CASSPGGTNEKLFF. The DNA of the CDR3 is TGTGCCAGCAGCCCAGGGGGAACTAATGAAAAACTGTTTTTT.

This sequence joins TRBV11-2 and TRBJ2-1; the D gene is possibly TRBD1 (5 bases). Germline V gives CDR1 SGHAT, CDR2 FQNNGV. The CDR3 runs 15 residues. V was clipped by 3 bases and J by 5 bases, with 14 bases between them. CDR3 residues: CASSFLVLGDNEQFF. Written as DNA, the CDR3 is TGTGCCAGCAGCTTCTTGGTCCTAGGGGACAATGAGCAGTTCTTC.

CDR3 sequence reads: CASSPLRTGGPSGSTIYF. The CDR3 nucleotides are TGTGCCAGTAGCCCGCTGCGGACAGGGGGCCCCTCCGGCTCCACCATATATTTT. The V gene is TRBV19, the J gene TRBJ1-3, with TRBD1 matching over 11 bases. V lost 6 bases to trimming and J lost 9 bases; unmatched junction nucleotides: 19. This CDR3 contains 18 residues. CDR1 LNHDA and CDR2 SQIVND come from the germline V gene (reference sequence).

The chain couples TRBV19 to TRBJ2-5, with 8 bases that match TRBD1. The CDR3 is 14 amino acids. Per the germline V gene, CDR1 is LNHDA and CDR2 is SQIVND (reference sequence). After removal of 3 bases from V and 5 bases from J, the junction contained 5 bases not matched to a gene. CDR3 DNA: TGTGCCAGTAGTATCCAGGGGGCTCACGAGACCCAGTACTTC. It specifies CASSIQGAHETQYF.

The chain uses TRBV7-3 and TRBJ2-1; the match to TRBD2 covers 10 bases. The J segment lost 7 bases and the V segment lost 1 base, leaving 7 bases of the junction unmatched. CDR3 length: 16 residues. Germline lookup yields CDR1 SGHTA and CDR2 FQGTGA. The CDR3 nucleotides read TGTGCCAGCAGCTTAATGGCTAGCGGGAGTCAAAATGAGCAGTTCTTC. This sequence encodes CASSLMASGSQNEQFF. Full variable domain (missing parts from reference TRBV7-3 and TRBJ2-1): GAGVSQTPSNKVTEKGKYVELRCDPISGHTALYWYRQSLGQGPEFLIYFQGTGAADDSGLPNDRFFAVRPEGSVSTLKIQRTERGDSAVYLCASSLMASGSQNEQFFGPGTRLTVL.

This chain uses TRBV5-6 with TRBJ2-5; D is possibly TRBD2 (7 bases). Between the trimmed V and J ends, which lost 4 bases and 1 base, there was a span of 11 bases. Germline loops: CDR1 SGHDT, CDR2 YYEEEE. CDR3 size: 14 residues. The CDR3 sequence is CASSGGGPQETQYF. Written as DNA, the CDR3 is TGTGCCAGCAGCGGGGGGGGCCCCCAAGAGACCCAGTACTTC.